A single sample is the source of the 13 T cell receptor beta chains below, sequenced in a study of beta chain features in type 1 diabetes. The isolated RNA, all of it, was reverse transcribed, so expressed TCRB transcripts were what got sequenced. Here immunoSEQ multiplex PCR was the method, and the copy in TCRdb shows in-frame clones only, minus some. Among a few hundred thousand clones listed, 25% to 35% were seen once. Sequenced input: naive CD4+ T cells from blood. These receptors were taken from a man aged 18 to 30 in good health.

The chain employs TRBV4-3 and TRBJ1-4; no clear D. Germline lookup yields CDR1 LGHNA and CDR2 YSLEER. V was shortened by 4 bases and J by 4 bases, with 19 bases between the two germline ends. The CDR3 extends over 17 amino acids. Here the CDR3 reads CASSPEGLSWGNEKLFF. As DNA, the CDR3 is TGCGCCAGCAGCCCAGAAGGCCTATCCTGGGGTAATGAAAAACTGTTTTTT.

This clone has just a few counts. V gene TRBV30 combines with J gene TRBJ1-2, with D maybe TRBD1 (6 bases). The CDR3 is 12 residues long. V dropped 1 base and J dropped 9 bases, with 12 bases sitting between them. CDR1 and CDR2 from the germline V gene are GTSNPN and SVGIG (reference sequence). CDR3 sequence reads: CAWSELDSRYTF. The CDR3 nucleotides read TGTGCCTGGAGTGAACTGGACAGCCGCTACACCTTC.

This clone appeared a few times. This sequence joins TRBV28 and TRBJ1-2, with D perhaps TRBD1 (6 bases). CDR3 length: 12 residues. CDR1 and CDR2 (germline): MDHEN, SYDVKM. Trimming took 7 bases from V and 8 from J, leaving 14 bases between them. The CDR3 loop reads CASTLTGRGYTF. For the CDR3, the DNA is TGTGCCAGCACCCTTACAGGGCGAGGCTACACCTTC.

This clone appeared a few times. The rearrangement joins TRBV4-3 to TRBJ1-2, with a possible D match to TRBD1 (5 bases). The length of the CDR3 is 13 residues. Deletions cut 3 bases from V and 8 bases from J, with 13 bases between. Germline values: CDR1 LGHNA, CDR2 YSLEER. The CDR3 region is CASSHQGSGGYTF. CDR3 DNA sequence: TGCGCCAGCAGCCACCAGGGATCGGGGGGCTACACCTTC.

This rearrangement joins TRBV5-4 to TRBJ2-7, with D unresolved. The CDR3 totals 14 residues. Between the trimmed V and J ends, which lost 4 bases and 0 bases, there was a span of 11 bases. Per the germline V gene, CDR1 is SGHNT and CDR2 is YYREEE (reference sequence). The CDR3 sequence is CASSTQKFSYEQYF. CDR3 in DNA: TGTGCCAGCAGCACCCAGAAATTCTCCTACGAGCAGTACTTC.

This clone showed up just a few times. The chain combines TRBV30 with TRBJ1-2, with D hard to call. The germline V gene has CDR1 GTSNPN and CDR2 SVGIG (reference sequence). This CDR3 is built from 14 residues. V was clipped by 0 bases and J by 4 bases, with 12 bases between them. CDR3: CAWSVPGRPYGYTF. The DNA for the CDR3 is TGTGCCTGGAGTGTACCAGGCCGCCCCTATGGCTACACCTTC.

In its sample, this clone was seen a few times. The chain couples TRBV27 to TRBJ2-7, with 10 positions matching TRBD2. With V trimmed by 8 bases and J by 7 bases, 17 bases remained unmatched. The CDR3 loop spans 16 amino acids. The germline V gene encodes CDR1 MNHEY and CDR2 SMNVEV (reference sequence). The CDR3 spells CASRSSGSLEGSEQYF. Here the CDR3 DNA reads TGTGCCAGCCGGTCTAGCGGGAGCCTCGAAGGGAGTGAGCAGTACTTC.

The CDR3 DNA reads TGCGCCAGCAGCTTGGTAGGGGACGGCGGCTACACCTTC. As protein: CASSLVGDGGYTF. The J gene is TRBJ1-2, the V gene TRBV5-1; tentative D call: TRBD1 (5 bases). Trimming shortened V by 0 bases and J by 8 bases, and 11 bases separated the two germline ends. The CDR3 runs 13 residues. Looked up from germline, CDR1 is SGHRS and CDR2 is YFSETQ. The full variable domain, with the rest looked up from reference TRBV5-1 and TRBJ1-2, is KAGVTQTPRYLIKTRGQQVTLSCSPISGHRSVSWYQQTPGQGLQFLFEYFSETQRNKGNFPGRFSGRQFSNSRSEMNVSTLELGDSALYLCASSLVGDGGYTFGSGTRLTVV.

This chain joins TRBV9 and TRBJ2-5; 7 bases map to TRBD1. V shed 6 bases and J 2 bases; nucleotides not matched to a gene: 13. This CDR3 comprises 16 residues. Germline CDR1 is SGDLS and CDR2 is YYNGEE. The CDR3, as DNA: TGTGCCAGCACCCTGAACCCGACAGGGTCTCAAGAGACCCAGTACTTC. Translation gives CASTLNPTGSQETQYF.

This clone has only a few counts. The chain links TRBV4-1 to TRBJ2-4; D is ambiguous. The germline gives CDR1 MGHRA, CDR2 YSYEKL. The CDR3 runs to 15 residues. V was cut by 0 bases and J by 8 bases, with 14 bases left in between. The CDR3 is CASSQDGDLSDIQYF. CDR3 coding DNA: TGCGCCAGCAGCCAAGACGGAGACTTATCGGACATTCAGTACTTC.

This clone was counted only a few times. The same CDR3 can be traced to other DNA sequences in this sample. The DNA of the CDR3 is TGCAGCGTTGAGAGCGGAGAAGAGACCCAGTACTTC. This encodes CSVESGEETQYF. V usage is TRBV29-1 and J usage is TRBJ2-5, with D possibly being TRBD2 (5 bases). V gave up 3 bases and J gave up 3 bases, with 8 bases separating them. Germline V lookup: CDR1 SQVTM, CDR2 ANQGSEA. This CDR3 has 12 residues.

The chain has TRBV30 and TRBJ1-1; D unclear. This CDR3 has 12 amino acids. V was pared by 1 base and J by 8 bases, with 11 bases between. Germline lookup yields CDR1 GTSNPN and CDR2 SVGIG (reference sequence). The CDR3 DNA is TGTGCCTGGAGTGCCCCCGGCATCGAAGCTTTCTTT. Residues: CAWSAPGIEAFF.

Comment on this clone: The same CDR3 arises from other DNA sequences in this sample as well. This chain uses TRBV7-9 with TRBJ2-1; D is undetermined. CDR3 size: 13 residues. V lost 1 base and J 4 bases, leaving 5 bases between the germline ends. Germline CDR1 and CDR2: SEHNR and FQNEAQ (reference sequence). The CDR3 sequence: CASSLDAYNEQFF. CDR3 nucleotide sequence: TGTGCCAGCAGCTTAGATGCATACAATGAGCAGTTCTTC.